The subject of this entry is one TCR beta chain. CDR1 and CDR2 (germline): SGHRS, YFSETQ. V was pared by 4 bases and J by 5 bases, with 3 bases of the junction left unmatched. This CDR3 region has 13 residues. The sample originates from a study of T cell changes during pregnancy in multiple sclerosis. Assay used: immunoSEQ multiplex PCR; TCRdb lists only in-frame clones, some missing. The profile shows around 110,000 clones, approximately 90% of them singletons. The input for sequencing was peripheral blood, taken in the third trimester of pregnancy. This sequence was found in a female donor with multiple sclerosis, enrolled in a pregnancy study. The gene calls are TRBV5-1 and TRBJ2-1; 7 nucleotides agree with TRBD2. This CDR3 is CASSLAADNEQFF. CDR3 DNA sequence: TGCGCCAGCAGCCTAGCGGCAGACAATGAGCAGTTCTTC. Full variable domain (rest looked up from reference TRBV5-1 and TRBJ2-1): KAGVTQTPRYLIKTRGQQVTLSCSPISGHRSVSWYQQTPGQGLQFLFEYFSETQRNKGNFPGRFSGRQFSNSRSEMNVSTLELGDSALYLCASSLAADNEQFFGPGTRLTVL.